One sample yielded the 27 T cell receptor beta chains listed below, sequenced in a study of cytomegalovirus exposure and HLA in healthy donors. The PCR was carried out with 60 Vbeta primers and 13 Jbeta primers. Generated by immunoSEQ multiplex PCR, the TCRdb table keeps only in-frame clones and is missing some. Its clone listing holds 200,000 to 250,000 clones. The sequencing input was PBMCs. The receptors stem from a woman aged 25 to 39 in good health and CMV-seropositive.

The chain couples TRBV5-1 to TRBJ1-2; D is perhaps TRBD1 (6 bases). Trimming took 4 bases from V and 4 from J, leaving 17 bases between them. Germline V CDR1 and CDR2: SGHRS, YFSETQ. The CDR3 extends over 15 amino acids. The CDR3 sequence is CASSGTGLRSYGYTF. CDR3 DNA sequence: TGCGCCAGCAGCGGAACAGGGCTCCGAAGCTATGGCTACACCTTC.

The gene calls are TRBV6-5 and TRBJ2-5; no definite D call. The closer fit of TRBJ2-7 to the DNA end suggests the J call may be wrong. Germline V gene lookup returns CDR1 MNHEY and CDR2 SVGAGI. This CDR3 spans 14 amino acids. This CDR3 is CASSYSISPYEQYF. CDR3 DNA sequence: TGTGCCAGCAGTTACTCGATATCACCCTACGAGCAGTACTTC.

The chain uses TRBV27 and TRBJ2-2; D perhaps matches TRBD2 (6 bases). This CDR3 comprises 15 residues. From germline, CDR1 is MNHEY and CDR2 SMNVEV (reference sequence). The V end was cut by 7 bases, the J end by 4 bases, with 16 bases between. The chain's CDR3 is CASTRGGTGTGELFF. The DNA for the CDR3 is TGTGCCAGCACCCGAGGAGGGACTGGCACCGGGGAGCTGTTTTTT.

The chain joins TRBV27 to TRBJ1-1; possible D gene TRBD1, 6 bases. Germline CDR1 reads MNHEY; CDR2 reads SMNVEV (reference sequence). V was trimmed by 5 bases and J by 3 bases, leaving 10 bases between them. The CDR3 runs to 13 residues. The CDR3 loop is CASSQGGYTEAFF. In DNA form, the CDR3 reads TGTGCCAGCAGTCAAGGGGGATACACTGAAGCTTTCTTT.

The chain employs TRBV28 and TRBJ2-1; D might be TRBD1 (5 bases). V gave up 5 bases and J gave up 7 bases, with 12 bases separating them. CDR1 is MDHEN, CDR2 SYDVKM, per germline. This CDR3 region has 13 residues. The CDR3, as DNA: TGTGCCAGCAGTCCCGTAGGGGTGAATGAGCAGTTCTTC. This encodes CASSPVGVNEQFF. Supplemented by reference TRBV28 and TRBJ2-1, the full variable domain reads DVKVTQSSRYLVKRTGEKVFLECVQDMDHENMFWYRQDPGLGLRLIYFSYDVKMKEKGDIPEGYSVSREKKERFSLILESASTNQTSMYLCASSPVGVNEQFFGPGTRLTVL.

The V call is TRBV18, the J call TRBJ1-1; D gene uncertain. CDR3 length equals 15 residues. Germline V gene sequence: CDR1 KGHSH, CDR2 LQKENI. Trimming removed 1 base from V and 1 base from J, with 10 bases in between. DNA for the CDR3: TGTGCCAGCTCACCACGCGCGGGCGGGAACACTGAAGCTTTCTTT. It translates to CASSPRAGGNTEAFF.

The chain recombines TRBV19 with TRBJ2-3; 9 bases line up with TRBD1. CDR3 size: 17 residues. V lost 4 bases to trimming and J lost 5 bases; unmatched junction nucleotides: 13. Germline CDR1 is LNHDA and CDR2 is SQIVND (reference sequence). The DNA of the CDR3 is TGTGCCAGTAGTACCAAACAGGGGGCTTACCTAGGAGATACGCAGTATTTT. Its translation: CASSTKQGAYLGDTQYF. The full variable domain, in which reference TRBV19 and TRBJ2-3 provide the parts outside the CDR3, is DGGITQSPKYLFRKEGQNVTLSCEQNLNHDAMYWYRQDPGQGLRLIYYSQIVNDFQKGDIAEGYSVSREKKESFPLTVTSAQKNPTAFYLCASSTKQGAYLGDTQYFGPGTRLTVL.

The rearrangement joins TRBV14 to TRBJ1-1; 11 bases fit TRBD1. The CDR3 length is 15 residues. The J segment lost 4 bases and the V segment lost 4 bases, leaving 5 bases of the junction unmatched. Germline CDR1 reads SGHDN; CDR2 reads FVKESK. In DNA form, the CDR3 reads TGTGCCAGCAGCCCGTGGACAGGGGGCGTCACTGAAGCTTTCTTT. Protein: CASSPWTGGVTEAFF.

This sequence joins TRBV2 and TRBJ2-3, with 10 bases fitting TRBD2. This CDR3 is built from 16 residues. The V segment lost 1 base and the J segment 3 bases; nucleotides outside the gene matches: 4. Germline V gives CDR1 SNHLY, CDR2 FYNNEI. The CDR3 is CASSEGAGGLTDTQYF. The DNA for the CDR3 is TGTGCCAGCAGTGAAGGAGCGGGGGGGCTAACAGATACGCAGTATTTT.

The chain carries TRBV7-2 and TRBJ2-7; 11 bases line up with TRBD2. V was pared by 4 bases and J by 3 bases, with 5 bases of the junction left unmatched. This CDR3 comprises 15 residues. Germline loops: CDR1 SGHTA, CDR2 FQGNSA. CDR3 sequence: CASSYRLAGNYEQYF. CDR3 in DNA: TGTGCCAGCAGCTATAGACTAGCGGGAAACTACGAGCAGTACTTC.

V gene TRBV27 combines with J gene TRBJ2-6; 8 bases map to TRBD2. Germline V CDR1 and CDR2: MNHEY, SMNVEV (reference sequence). The ends lost 6 bases at V and 0 bases at J; junction bases unmatched: 7. The CDR3 extends over 17 amino acids. CDR3: CASSSILAVSGANVLTF. The DNA of the CDR3 is TGTGCCAGCAGCTCTATACTAGCGGTCTCTGGGGCCAACGTCCTGACTTTC.

The genes are TRBV5-1 and TRBJ2-1, with 7 bases lining up with TRBD2. The germline gives CDR1 SGHRS, CDR2 YFSETQ. The length of the CDR3 is 15 residues. V lost 4 bases and J lost 2; bases outside the gene matches: 6. The CDR3 spells CASSALAVAYNEQFF. CDR3 nucleotides: TGCGCCAGCAGCGCCCTAGCGGTGGCCTACAATGAGCAGTTCTTC.

The rearrangement links TRBV5-8 to TRBJ1-4, with TRBD1 as a possible D gene (6 bases). The CDR3 sequence is 14 residues long. Between the trimmed V and J ends, which lost 7 bases and 4 bases, there was a span of 14 bases. Per the germline V gene, CDR1 is SGHTS and CDR2 is YDEGEE. The chain's CDR3 is CASSRGNDNEKLFF. The CDR3 DNA reads TGTGCCAGCTCAAGGGGGAATGATAATGAAAAACTGTTTTTT.

The chain joins TRBV19 to TRBJ2-7; the match to TRBD1 covers 8 bases. Germline V gene sequence: CDR1 LNHDA, CDR2 SQIVND (reference sequence). Trimming cost V 2 bases and J 6 bases; bases outside gene matches: 6. There are 14 residues in the CDR3. The CDR3 DNA sequence: TGTGCCAGTAGTATAACAGGACAGGGTAGCGAGCAGTACTTC. This encodes CASSITGQGSEQYF.

The chain joins TRBV4-1 to TRBJ1-2, with TRBD1 as a possible D gene (5 bases). The CDR3 runs to 17 residues. Germline loops: CDR1 MGHRA, CDR2 YSYEKL. Trimming took off 5 bases at V and 4 bases at J, with 23 bases between the two ends. CDR3: CASSSREWGVRGYGYTF. The CDR3 DNA follows: TGCGCCAGCAGCTCGAGGGAGTGGGGGGTGAGGGGCTATGGCTACACCTTC.

The chain recombines TRBV7-2 with TRBJ1-3; a possible D gene is TRBD1 (6 bases). The CDR3 spans 17 residues. V was shortened by 0 bases and J by 2 bases, with 14 bases between the two germline ends. Germline V gene data show CDR1 as SGHTA and CDR2 as FQGNSA. The CDR3 DNA follows: TGTGCCAGCAGCTTAGCGGTGGGGGCTGCGACTGGAAACACCATATATTTT. It encodes CASSLAVGAATGNTIYF.

This chain joins TRBV6-5 and TRBJ1-6; 12 bases align to TRBD1. Germline CDR1 is MNHEY and CDR2 is SVGAGI. Unmatched junction bases numbered 7, after V lost 4 bases and J lost 9 bases. The CDR3 sequence is 16 residues long. The CDR3 DNA reads as TGTGCCAGCAGTTCCGGGACAGGGGGCCTGGCTTCACCCCTCCACTTT. Its protein product is CASSSGTGGLASPLHF.

The chain uses TRBV4-1 and TRBJ1-2; possible D gene TRBD1, 5 bases. Germline CDR1 and CDR2: MGHRA and YSYEKL. Trimming shortened V by 0 bases and J by 8 bases, and 16 bases separated the two germline ends. There are 15 residues in the CDR3. CDR3: CASSQDGMARGGYTF. The CDR3 nucleotides are TGCGCCAGCAGCCAAGACGGTATGGCCCGGGGGGGCTACACCTTC.

This chain links TRBV7-7 with TRBJ2-3; the match to TRBD2 covers 7 bases. The CDR3 runs to 12 residues. Germline trimming cut 5 bases from V and 5 bases from J; bases unmatched to any gene: 1. Germline V gene sequence: CDR1 SSHAT, CDR2 FNYEAQ (reference sequence). The CDR3 protein is CASSPSGDTQYF. The CDR3 DNA reads as TGTGCCAGCAGCCCTAGCGGAGATACGCAGTATTTT.

The rearrangement links TRBV2 to TRBJ2-1, with TRBD1 as a possible D gene (6 bases). Germline-derived CDR1 and CDR2 are SNHLY and FYNNEI. The CDR3 consists of 14 residues. Trimming shortened V by 8 bases and J by 9 bases, and 20 bases separated the two germline ends. CDR3 protein: CASEQSQGRSEQFF. CDR3 coding DNA: TGTGCCAGCGAACAATCCCAGGGGCGTAGTGAGCAGTTCTTC.

The rearrangement links TRBV5-4 to TRBJ2-3; D is unclear. V was clipped by 2 bases and J by 10 bases, with 8 bases between them. CDR1 is SGHNT, CDR2 YYREEE, per germline (reference sequence). This CDR3 has 11 amino acids. CDR3 region: CASSFREAQYF. The CDR3 region has the DNA TGTGCCAGCAGCTTTCGAGAGGCGCAGTATTTT.

The V and J genes are TRBV30 and TRBJ2-1; TRBD2 is a possible D gene (6 bases). The CDR3 has 12 amino acids. The V gene's germline CDR1 is GTSNPN and CDR2 SVGIG (reference sequence). V lost 3 bases and J lost 8, with 11 bases in between. The CDR3 spells CAWSGSPDEQFF. CDR3 bases: TGTGCCTGGAGCGGGAGTCCGGATGAGCAGTTCTTC.

V usage is TRBV29-1 and J usage is TRBJ2-3; D not certain. V was pared by 5 bases and J by 2 bases, with 14 bases between. Germline CDR1 SQVTM, CDR2 ANQGSEA. CDR3 length: 14 amino acids. CDR3 sequence reads: CSVLGGYYTDTQYF. For the CDR3, the DNA is TGCAGCGTTTTAGGTGGCTACTACACAGATACGCAGTATTTT.

This sequence joins TRBV29-1 and TRBJ1-1; D is possibly TRBD1 (5 bases). The CDR3 loop spans 13 amino acids. Trimming pared 7 bases from V and 4 bases from J, leaving 16 bases between. Germline CDR1 and CDR2: SQVTM and ANQGSEA. CDR3 in amino acids: CSAEDNSFTEAFF. In DNA, the CDR3 is TGCAGCGCAGAGGACAACTCCTTCACTGAAGCTTTCTTT.

The rearrangement joins TRBV25-1 to TRBJ1-1, with D perhaps TRBD1 (6 bases). Germline V lookup: CDR1 MGHDK, CDR2 SYGVNS. CDR3 size: 14 residues. V was shortened by 6 bases and J by 10 bases, with 21 bases between the two germline ends. The chain's CDR3 is CASSPPHFTGLAFF. CDR3 nucleotides: TGTGCCAGCAGCCCCCCCCACTTCACAGGGCTAGCTTTCTTT. The whole variable domain, filled in from reference TRBV25-1 and TRBJ1-1, reads EADIYQTPRYLVIGTGKKITLECSQTMGHDKMYWYQQDPGMELHLIHYSYGVNSTEKGDLSSESTVSRIRTEHFPLTLESARPSHTSQYLCASSPPHFTGLAFFGQGTRLTVV.

V usage is TRBV10-2 and J usage is TRBJ2-3, with TRBD2 matching over 10 bases. This CDR3 contains 15 residues. The germline CDR1 and CDR2 sequences are WSHSY and SAAADI. V trimming: 4 bases; J trimming: 4 bases; junction bases outside the gene matches: 5. The CDR3 protein is CASSGQAGGSDTQYF. The CDR3, as DNA: TGCGCCAGCAGTGGACAAGCGGGGGGGTCAGATACGCAGTATTTT.

This chain joins TRBV7-8 and TRBJ2-2; 13 bases match TRBD2. Germline V gene lookup returns CDR1 SGHVS and CDR2 FQNEAQ. The CDR3 extends over 20 amino acids. The junction had 16 bases not matched to a gene; V was cut back by 5 bases and J by 4 bases. The CDR3 loop reads CASSGRRDRTSGSRTGELFF. The CDR3, as DNA: TGTGCCAGCAGCGGACGCAGGGACCGGACTAGCGGGAGTCGCACCGGGGAGCTGTTTTTT.